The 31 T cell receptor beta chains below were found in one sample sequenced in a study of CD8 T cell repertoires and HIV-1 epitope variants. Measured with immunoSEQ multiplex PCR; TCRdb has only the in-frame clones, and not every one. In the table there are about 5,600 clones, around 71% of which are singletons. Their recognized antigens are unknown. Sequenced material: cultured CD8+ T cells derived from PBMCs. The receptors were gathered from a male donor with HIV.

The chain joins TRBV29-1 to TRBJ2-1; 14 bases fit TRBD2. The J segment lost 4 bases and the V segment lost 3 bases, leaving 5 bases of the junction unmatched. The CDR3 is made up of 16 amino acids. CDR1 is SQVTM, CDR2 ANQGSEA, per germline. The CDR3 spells CSVETSGRGLYNEQFF. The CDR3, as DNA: TGCAGCGTTGAGACTAGCGGGAGGGGCCTATACAATGAGCAGTTCTTC.

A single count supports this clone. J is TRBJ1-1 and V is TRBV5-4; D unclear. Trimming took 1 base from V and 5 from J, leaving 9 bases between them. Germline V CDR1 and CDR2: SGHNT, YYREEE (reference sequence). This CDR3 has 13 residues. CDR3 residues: CASSLWEGTEAFF. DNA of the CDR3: TGTGCCAGCAGCTTGTGGGAGGGTACTGAAGCTTTCTTT.

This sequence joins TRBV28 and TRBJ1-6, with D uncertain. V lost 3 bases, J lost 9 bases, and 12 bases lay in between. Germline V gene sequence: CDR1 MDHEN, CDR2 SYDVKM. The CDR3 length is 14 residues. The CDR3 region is CASSFAGGSSPLHF. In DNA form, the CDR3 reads TGTGCCAGCAGTTTTGCCGGTGGGAGTTCACCCCTCCACTTT.

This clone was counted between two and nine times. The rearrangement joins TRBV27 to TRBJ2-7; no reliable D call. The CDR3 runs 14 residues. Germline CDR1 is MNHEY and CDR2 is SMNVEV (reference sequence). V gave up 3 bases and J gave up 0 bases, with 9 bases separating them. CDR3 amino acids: CASSFLGRSYEQYF. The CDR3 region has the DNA TGTGCCAGCAGTTTCCTGGGTCGCTCCTACGAGCAGTACTTC.

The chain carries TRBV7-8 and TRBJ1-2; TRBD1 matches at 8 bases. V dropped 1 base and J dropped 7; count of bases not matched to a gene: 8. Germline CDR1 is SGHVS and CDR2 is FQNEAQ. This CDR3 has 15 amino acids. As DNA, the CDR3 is TGTGCCAGCAGCTTAGGTCTGACAGGGGAGGTTGGCTACACCTTC. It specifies CASSLGLTGEVGYTF.

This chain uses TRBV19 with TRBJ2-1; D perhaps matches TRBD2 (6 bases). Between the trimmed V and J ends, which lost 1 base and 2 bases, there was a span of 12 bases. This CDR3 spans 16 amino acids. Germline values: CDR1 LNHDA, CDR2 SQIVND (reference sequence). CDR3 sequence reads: CASSIGWGVAYNEQFF. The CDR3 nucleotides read TGTGCCAGTAGTATAGGATGGGGGGTCGCCTACAATGAGCAGTTCTTC.

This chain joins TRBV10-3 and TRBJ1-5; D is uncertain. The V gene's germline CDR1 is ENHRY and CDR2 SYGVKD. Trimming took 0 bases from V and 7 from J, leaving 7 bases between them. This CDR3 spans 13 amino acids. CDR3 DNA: TGTGCCATCAGTGAGTCCCAGATCCAGCCCCAGCATTTT. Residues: CAISESQIQPQHF.

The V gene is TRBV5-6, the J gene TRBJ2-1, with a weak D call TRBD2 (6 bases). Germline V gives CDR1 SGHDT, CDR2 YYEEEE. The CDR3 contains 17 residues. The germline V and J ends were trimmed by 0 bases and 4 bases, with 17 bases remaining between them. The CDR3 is CASSLGGGSGPYNEQFF. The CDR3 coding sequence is TGTGCCAGCAGCTTGGGAGGAGGTAGCGGACCGTACAATGAGCAGTTCTTC.

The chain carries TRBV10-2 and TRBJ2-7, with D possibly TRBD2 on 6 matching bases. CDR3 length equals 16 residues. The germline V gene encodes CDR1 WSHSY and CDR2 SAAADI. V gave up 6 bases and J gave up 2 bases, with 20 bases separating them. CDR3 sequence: CASRGGWGKGTYEQYF. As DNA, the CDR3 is TGCGCCAGCAGGGGGGGATGGGGCAAGGGTACCTACGAGCAGTACTTC.

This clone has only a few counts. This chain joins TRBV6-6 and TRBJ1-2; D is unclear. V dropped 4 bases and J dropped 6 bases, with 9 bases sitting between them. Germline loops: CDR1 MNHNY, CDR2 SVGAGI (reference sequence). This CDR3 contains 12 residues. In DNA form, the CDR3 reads TGTGCCAGCAGTTCCGCCGGGGATGGCTACACCTTC. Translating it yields CASSSAGDGYTF.

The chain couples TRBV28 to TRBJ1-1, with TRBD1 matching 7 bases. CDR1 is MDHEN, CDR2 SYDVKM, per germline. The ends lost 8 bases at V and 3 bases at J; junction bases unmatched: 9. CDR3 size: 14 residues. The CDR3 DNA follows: TGTGCCAGCGCCATCCAGGGGGGAGACACTGAAGCTTTCTTT. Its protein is CASAIQGGDTEAFF. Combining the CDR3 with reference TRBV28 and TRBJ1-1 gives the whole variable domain DVKVTQSSRYLVKRTGEKVFLECVQDMDHENMFWYRQDPGLGLRLIYFSYDVKMKEKGDIPEGYSVSREKKERFSLILESASTNQTSMYLCASAIQGGDTEAFFGQGTRLTVV.

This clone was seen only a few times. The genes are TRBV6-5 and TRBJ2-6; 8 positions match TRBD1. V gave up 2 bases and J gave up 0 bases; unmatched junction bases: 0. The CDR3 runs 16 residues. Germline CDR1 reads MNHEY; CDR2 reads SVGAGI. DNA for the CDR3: TGTGCCAGCAGTTACACAGGGGGCTCTGGGGCCAACGTCCTGACTTTC. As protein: CASSYTGGSGANVLTF.

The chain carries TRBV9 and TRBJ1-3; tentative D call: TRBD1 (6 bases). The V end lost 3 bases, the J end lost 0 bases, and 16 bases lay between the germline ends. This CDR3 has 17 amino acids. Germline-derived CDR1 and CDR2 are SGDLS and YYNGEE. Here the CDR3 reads CASSDRVKPDSGNTIYF. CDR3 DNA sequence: TGTGCCAGCAGCGACAGGGTCAAGCCTGACTCTGGAAACACCATATATTTT.

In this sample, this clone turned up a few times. CDR3 residues: CASSIASGGRYEQYF. In nucleotides, the CDR3 is TGTGCCAGTAGTATAGCCAGCGGGGGACGATACGAGCAGTACTTC. This rearrangement joins TRBV19 to TRBJ2-7; 8 positions match TRBD2. V gave up 1 base and J gave up 4 bases; unmatched junction bases: 6. CDR3 size: 15 residues. CDR1 is LNHDA, CDR2 SQIVND, per germline (reference sequence).

The CDR3 region has the DNA TGTGCCAGCAGCTTTTCGCCGGGACTAGCTCCTTACAATGAGCAGTTCTTC. This sequence encodes CASSFSPGLAPYNEQFF. The V call is TRBV7-9, the J call TRBJ2-1, with 9 bases aligning to TRBD2. The CDR3 is 17 amino acids. The germline V gene encodes CDR1 SEHNR and CDR2 FQNEAQ (reference sequence). Trimming at V came to 3 bases and at J to 4 bases, leaving 10 bases not matched to a gene.

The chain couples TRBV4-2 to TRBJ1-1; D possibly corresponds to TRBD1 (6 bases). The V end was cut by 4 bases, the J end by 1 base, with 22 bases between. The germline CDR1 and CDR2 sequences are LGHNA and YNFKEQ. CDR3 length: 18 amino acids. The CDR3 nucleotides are TGTGCCAGCAGCCCCCTCGGGGGGGGCGAAGGAGAGAACACTGAAGCTTTCTTT. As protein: CASSPLGGGEGENTEAFF.

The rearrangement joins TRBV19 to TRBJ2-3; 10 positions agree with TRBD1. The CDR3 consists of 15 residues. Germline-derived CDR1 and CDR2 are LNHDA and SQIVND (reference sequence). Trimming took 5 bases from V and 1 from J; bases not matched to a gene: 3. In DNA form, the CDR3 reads TGTGCCAGTAGTCATGGGACAGGGGGCACAGATACGCAGTATTTT. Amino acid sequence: CASSHGTGGTDTQYF.

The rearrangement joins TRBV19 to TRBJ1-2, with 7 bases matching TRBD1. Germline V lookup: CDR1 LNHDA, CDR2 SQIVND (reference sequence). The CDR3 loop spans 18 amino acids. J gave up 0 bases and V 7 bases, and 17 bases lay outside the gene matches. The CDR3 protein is CASTSLFIGQDPNYGYTF. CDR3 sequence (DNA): TGTGCCAGTACCTCCCTATTCATTGGACAGGACCCTAACTATGGCTACACCTTC.

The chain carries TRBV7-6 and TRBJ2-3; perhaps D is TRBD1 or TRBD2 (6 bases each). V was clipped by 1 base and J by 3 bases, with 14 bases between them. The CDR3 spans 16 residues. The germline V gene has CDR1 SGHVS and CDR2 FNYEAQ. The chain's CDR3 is CASSLGGAWGTDTQYF. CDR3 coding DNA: TGTGCCAGCAGCTTAGGGGGGGCATGGGGAACAGATACGCAGTATTTT. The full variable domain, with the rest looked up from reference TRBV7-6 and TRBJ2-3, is GAGVSQSPRYKVTKRGQDVALRCDPISGHVSLYWYRQALGQGPEFLTYFNYEAQQDKSGLPNDRFSAERPEGSISTLTIQRTEQRDSAMYRCASSLGGAWGTDTQYFGPGTRLTVL.

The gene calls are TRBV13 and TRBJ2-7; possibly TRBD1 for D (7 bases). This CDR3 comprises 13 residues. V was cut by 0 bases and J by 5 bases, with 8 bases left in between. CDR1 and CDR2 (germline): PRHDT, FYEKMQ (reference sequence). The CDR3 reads CASSLGRGDEQYF. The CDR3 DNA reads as TGTGCCAGCAGCTTAGGCAGGGGGGACGAGCAGTACTTC.

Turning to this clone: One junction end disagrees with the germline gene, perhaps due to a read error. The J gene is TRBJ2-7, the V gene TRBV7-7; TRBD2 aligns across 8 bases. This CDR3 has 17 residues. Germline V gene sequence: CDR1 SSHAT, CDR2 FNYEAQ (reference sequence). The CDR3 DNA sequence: TGTGCTAGCAGCCCCCGCGAGTCACTAGCGGATTCCTACGAGCAGTACTTC. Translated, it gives CASSPRESLADSYEQYF.

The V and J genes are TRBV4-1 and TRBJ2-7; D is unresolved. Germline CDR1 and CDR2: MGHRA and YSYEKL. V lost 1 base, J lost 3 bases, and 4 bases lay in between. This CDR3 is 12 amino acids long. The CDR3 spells CASSQGSYEQYF. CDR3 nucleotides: TGCGCCAGCAGCCAAGGGAGCTACGAGCAGTACTTC.

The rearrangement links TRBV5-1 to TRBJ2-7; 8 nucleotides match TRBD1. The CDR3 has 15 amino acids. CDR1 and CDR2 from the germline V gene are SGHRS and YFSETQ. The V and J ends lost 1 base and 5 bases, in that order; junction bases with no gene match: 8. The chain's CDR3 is CASSLPQGAVNEQYF. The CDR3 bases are TGCGCCAGCAGCTTGCCGCAGGGGGCAGTCAACGAGCAGTACTTC.

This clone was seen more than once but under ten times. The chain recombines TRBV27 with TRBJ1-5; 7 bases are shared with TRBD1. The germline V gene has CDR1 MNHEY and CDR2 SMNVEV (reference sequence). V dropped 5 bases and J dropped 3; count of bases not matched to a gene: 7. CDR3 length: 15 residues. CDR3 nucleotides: TGTGCCAGCAGTCCCGACAGGGTGTACAATCAGCCCCAGCATTTT. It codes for CASSPDRVYNQPQHF.

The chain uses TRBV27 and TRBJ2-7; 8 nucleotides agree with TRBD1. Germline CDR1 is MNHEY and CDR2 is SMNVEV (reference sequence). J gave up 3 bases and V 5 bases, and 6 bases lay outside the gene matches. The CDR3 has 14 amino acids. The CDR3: CASSSVGQDYEQYF. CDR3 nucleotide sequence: TGTGCCAGCAGTAGTGTGGGACAGGACTACGAGCAGTACTTC.

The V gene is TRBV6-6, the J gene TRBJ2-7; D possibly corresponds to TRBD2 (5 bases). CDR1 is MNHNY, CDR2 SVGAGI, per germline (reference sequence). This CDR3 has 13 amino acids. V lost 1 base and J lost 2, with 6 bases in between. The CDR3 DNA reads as TGTGCCAGCAGTTACTTCGGGGCCTACGAGCAGTACTTC. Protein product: CASSYFGAYEQYF.

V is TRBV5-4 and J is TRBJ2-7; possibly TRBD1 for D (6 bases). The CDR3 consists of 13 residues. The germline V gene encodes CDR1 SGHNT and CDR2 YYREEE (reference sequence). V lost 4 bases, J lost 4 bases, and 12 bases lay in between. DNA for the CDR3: TGTGCCAGCAGCAGCGACAGGAGTTACGAGCAGTACTTC. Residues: CASSSDRSYEQYF.

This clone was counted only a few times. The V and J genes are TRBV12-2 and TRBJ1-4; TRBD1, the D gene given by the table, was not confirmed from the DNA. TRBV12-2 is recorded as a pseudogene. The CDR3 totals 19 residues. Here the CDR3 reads CASRLADRGPLFFNEKLFF. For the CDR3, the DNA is TGTGCAAGTCGCTTAGCGGACAGGGGGCCCCTTTTCTTTAATGAAAAACTGTTTTTT.

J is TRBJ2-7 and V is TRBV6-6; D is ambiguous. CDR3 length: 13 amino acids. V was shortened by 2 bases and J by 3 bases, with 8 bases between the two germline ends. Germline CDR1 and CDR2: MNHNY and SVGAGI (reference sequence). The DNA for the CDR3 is TGTGCCAGCAGTTACCTACAGATCTACGAGCAGTACTTC. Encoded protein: CASSYLQIYEQYF.

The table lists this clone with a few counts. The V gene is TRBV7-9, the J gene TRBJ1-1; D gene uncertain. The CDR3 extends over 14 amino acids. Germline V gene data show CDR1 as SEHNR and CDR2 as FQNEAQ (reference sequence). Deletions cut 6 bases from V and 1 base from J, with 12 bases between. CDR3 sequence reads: CASRSPGENTEAFF. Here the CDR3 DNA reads TGTGCCAGCAGGTCCCCCGGGGAGAACACTGAAGCTTTCTTT.

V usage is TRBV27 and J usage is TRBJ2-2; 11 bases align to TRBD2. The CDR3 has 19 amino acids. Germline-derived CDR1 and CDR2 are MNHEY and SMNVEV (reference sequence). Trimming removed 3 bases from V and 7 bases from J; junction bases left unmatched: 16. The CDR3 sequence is CASSLFLGLAGGSDGELFF. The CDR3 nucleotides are TGTGCCAGCAGTTTGTTTTTAGGGCTAGCGGGAGGTTCTGACGGGGAGCTGTTTTTT.